This TCR beta chain was sequenced for a study of T cell responses to AZD1222 COVID-19 vaccine. Assay used: immunoSEQ multiplex PCR; TCRdb lists only in-frame clones, some missing. The sample has some 98,000 clones; 84% are singletons. Germline loops: CDR1 SQVTM, CDR2 ANQGSEA. J lost 4 bases, V lost 5 bases, and 8 bases had no gene match. The CDR3 has 14 residues. V is TRBV29-1 and J is TRBJ2-1; 7 nucleotides align to TRBD1. The origin of this receptor is an adult who received the AZD1222 COVID-19 vaccine. The source material was peripheral blood, sampled 28 days after the second AZD1222 dose. For the CDR3, the DNA is TGCAGCGTTCGACAGGGATTGGCTTACAATGAGCAGTTCTTC. Translation gives CSVRQGLAYNEQFF.